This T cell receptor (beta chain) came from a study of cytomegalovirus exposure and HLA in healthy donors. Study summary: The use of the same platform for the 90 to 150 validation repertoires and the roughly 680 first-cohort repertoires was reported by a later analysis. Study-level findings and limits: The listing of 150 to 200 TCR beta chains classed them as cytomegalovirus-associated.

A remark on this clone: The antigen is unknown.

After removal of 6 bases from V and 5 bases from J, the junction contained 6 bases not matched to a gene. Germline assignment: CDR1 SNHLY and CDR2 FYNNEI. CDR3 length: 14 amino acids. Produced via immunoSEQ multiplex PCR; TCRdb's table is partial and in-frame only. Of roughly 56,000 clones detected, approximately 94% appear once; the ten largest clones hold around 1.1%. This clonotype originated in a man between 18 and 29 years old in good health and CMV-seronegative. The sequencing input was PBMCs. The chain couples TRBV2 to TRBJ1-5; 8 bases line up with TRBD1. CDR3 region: CASRGDRGYQPQHF. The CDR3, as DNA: TGTGCCAGCAGGGGAGACAGGGGATATCAGCCCCAGCATTTT.